This T cell receptor beta chain was recorded in a study of OX40 agonist ivuxolimab in advanced cancers. Across the whole study: Those treated in dose escalation had hepatocellular carcinoma, melanoma, renal cell cancer or head and neck cancer. Prior anti-PD-1, anti-PD-L1 or anti-CTLA-4 therapy was allowed; 40% to 50% had some.

Germline CDR1 SGHDT, CDR2 YYEEEE. V shed 4 bases and J 0 bases; nucleotides not matched to a gene: 3. This CDR3 is built from 16 residues. Method: immunoSEQ multiplex PCR; TCRdb's copy keeps in-frame clones and lacks some. The sample holds about 50,000 clones, 80% to 90% seen once. Notes on the study in general: Normalized T-cell clonal expansion was also low in some nonresponders. CD8+ T cells (on average) carried more expanded clones than CD4+ T cells.

With regard to this clone: Its specificity is not known.

The clonotype comes from an adult with an advanced solid tumor such as melanoma, head and neck, liver or kidney cancer. The sequencing here drew on CD4+ or CD8+ T cells sorted from blood, taken in a trial of the OX40 agonist ivuxolimab. This rearrangement joins TRBV5-6 to TRBJ2-6, with 8 bases lining up with TRBD1. The CDR3 is CASSRDRSSGANVLTF. The CDR3 DNA reads TGTGCCAGCAGCCGGGACAGGAGCTCTGGGGCCAACGTCCTGACTTTC. Full variable domain (outside the CDR3, taken from reference TRBV5-6 and TRBJ2-6): DAGVTQSPTHLIKTRGQQVTLRCSPKSGHDTVSWYQQALGQGPQFIFQYYEEEERQRGNFPDRFSGHQFPNYSSELNVNALLLGDSALYLCASSRDRSSGANVLTFGAGSRLTVL.